This T cell receptor (beta chain) was recorded in a study of beta chain features in type 1 diabetes listed by TCRdb under 2018. With respect to the entire study: Patients and healthy donors did not differ in mean age, gender distribution, total cell number or subset yield. A total of 90 million to 140 million sorted cells were examined across all samples, and RNA yield correlated strongly with the number of cells per subset. In the study, recently diagnosed type 1 diabetes patients and matched healthy donors were compared on the TCRB repertoires of their sorted circulating CD4+ T cell subsets. Regulatory and stem cell-like memory subsets were isolated from only 8 patients and roughly eight healthy donors, whereas naive and central memory subsets came from all 30 or so donors.

This clone was counted only a few times. This receptor's antigen is unknown. No much larger clonotype is one base removed from it; base qualities were not supplied. A single peripheral blood draw of approximately 110 mL on average was collected from each donor into heparinised tubes. Naive, central memory, regulatory and stem cell-like memory CD4+ T cells were sorted on a BD FACSAria II using a panel including CD45RO, CCR7, CD25, CD127, CD95 and CD27. All sorted populations exceeded 95% purity. PBMCs were isolated right away by Lymphoprep density gradient centrifugation and were stained directly, without culture. Samples were stained and sorted in pairs, with one healthy donor and one patient per experiment, so that batch effects were minimized. The High Capacity cDNA Reverse Transcription Kit was used to reverse transcribe all of the isolated RNA, meaning that expressed TCRB transcripts were what got sequenced. Deep immunoSEQ sequencing was applied to naive, central memory and regulatory T cell samples, giving an average of roughly 3.5 million total reads per sample. After sorted cells were lysed in RLT buffer, RNA was extracted with DNase-treated RNeasy Micro or Mini kits, with the choice depending on cell number. To prevent cross-contamination, every cell subset was processed on its own, while patient and healthy donor samples were processed together. The immunoSEQ multiplex PCR was used to amplify TCRB sequences from cDNA, yielding 87-bp fragments that span the CDR3 region. Sequencing of the amplicons was done on the Illumina HiSeq platform. The authors' analysis ran thus. Synthetic template baselines were used to correct PCR bias computationally, reads within Hamming distance 2 were collapsed, and singletons that could not be merged were discarded. By aligning reads against IMGT, V, D and J genes, CDR3 length, and insertions or deletions at six rearrangement sites were assigned. Within each subset, clonotype counts were normalized to the number of sorted cells before true diversity and Gini coefficients were calculated with the tcR R package. The overlap coefficient, calculated on TCRB nucleotide sequences, was used to measure repertoire sharing. Held by TCRdb, this immuneACCESS table contains in-frame sequences only and omits some clones. Under half of the omission traces to an unresolved V gene where checked; the cause of the rest is unknown. From that table come the V and J calls and clone size; the DNA was used to work out D and trimming. This sample is represented by 310,000 or so clones; 6.5% to 10% of them were singletons. Around 0.45% of the sample rests with the top ten.

Overall results and qualifications from the work: Type 1 diabetes patients showed a moderate but significant shortening of TCRB CDR3 length in all four CD4+ subsets. Only small numbers of individuals were included in the HLA sub-analyses, which left unresolved whether HLA type had any influence on TCRB rearrangement. Shorter templates might be favored by PCR, yet because patient and control samples were amplified and corrected together, any such skew would affect both groups equally. Naive, central memory and regulatory TCRB repertoires appeared more similar among patients than among healthy donors. Because cDNA rather than genomic DNA was sequenced, highly expressing activated cells could have been over-represented, although no difference in activation and CD3 levels was found between groups. Patients with type 1 diabetes made fewer insertions and deleted more nucleotides at VDJ recombination sites, implying thymic rearrangement abnormalities.

The material sequenced was central memory CD4+ T cells from blood. The clonotype originates from a woman between 18 and 30 years old in good health.

The DNA is as follows: TGTGCCATCGGGACGTCGAACACCGGGGAGCTGTTTTTT. Translation gives CAIGTSNTGELFF. This chain is built from TRBV25-1 and TRBJ2-2; the D segment may tentatively be TRBD1 or TRBD2, each giving 5 matched bases. The germline V gene provides CDR1 MGHDK and CDR2 SYGVNS. The germline ends are 9 bases apart after V is trimmed by 10 bases and J by 0 bases. The CDR3 holds 13 amino acids from the cysteine to the phenylalanine. Only the CDR3 portion is preserved as DNA: 39 bases, with reading frame beginning at the first base.